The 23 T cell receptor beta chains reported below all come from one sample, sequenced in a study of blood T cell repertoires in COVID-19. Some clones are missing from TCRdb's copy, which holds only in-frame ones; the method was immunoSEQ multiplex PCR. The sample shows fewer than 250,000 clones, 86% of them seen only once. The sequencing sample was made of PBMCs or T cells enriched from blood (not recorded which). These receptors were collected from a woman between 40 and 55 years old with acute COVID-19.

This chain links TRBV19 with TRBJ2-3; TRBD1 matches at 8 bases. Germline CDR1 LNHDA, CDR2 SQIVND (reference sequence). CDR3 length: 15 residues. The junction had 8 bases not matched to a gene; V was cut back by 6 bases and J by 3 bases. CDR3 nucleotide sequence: TGTGCCAGTAGCATAACAACAGGGGGAACAGATACGCAGTATTTT. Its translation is CASSITTGGTDTQYF. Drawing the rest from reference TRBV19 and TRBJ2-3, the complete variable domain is DGGITQSPKYLFRKEGQNVTLSCEQNLNHDAMYWYRQDPGQGLRLIYYSQIVNDFQKGDIAEGYSVSREKKESFPLTVTSAQKNPTAFYLCASSITTGGTDTQYFGPGTRLTVL.

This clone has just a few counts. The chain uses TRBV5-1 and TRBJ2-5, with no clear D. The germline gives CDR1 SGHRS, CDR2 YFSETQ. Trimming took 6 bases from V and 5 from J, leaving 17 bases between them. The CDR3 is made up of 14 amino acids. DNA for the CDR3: TGCGCCAGCAAGTTGTGGAGTAGTTCTGAGACCCAGTACTTC. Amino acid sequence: CASKLWSSSETQYF.

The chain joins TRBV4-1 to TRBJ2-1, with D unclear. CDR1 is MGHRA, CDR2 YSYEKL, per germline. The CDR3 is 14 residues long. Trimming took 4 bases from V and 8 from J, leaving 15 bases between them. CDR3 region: CASSPSPVGYEQFF. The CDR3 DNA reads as TGCGCCAGCAGCCCGTCCCCCGTTGGCTATGAGCAGTTCTTC.

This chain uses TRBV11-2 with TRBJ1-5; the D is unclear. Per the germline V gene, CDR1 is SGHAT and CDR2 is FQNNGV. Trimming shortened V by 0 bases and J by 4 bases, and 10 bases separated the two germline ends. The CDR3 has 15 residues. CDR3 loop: CASSLDGQLNQPQHF. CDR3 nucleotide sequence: TGTGCCAGCAGCTTAGATGGTCAACTAAATCAGCCCCAGCATTTT.

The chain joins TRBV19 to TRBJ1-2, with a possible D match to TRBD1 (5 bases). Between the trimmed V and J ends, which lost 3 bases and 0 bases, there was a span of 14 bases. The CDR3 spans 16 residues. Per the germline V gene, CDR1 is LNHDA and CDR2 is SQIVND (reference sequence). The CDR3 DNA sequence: TGTGCCAGTAGTATTGACCGGGGGAGGGCTAACTATGGCTACACCTTC. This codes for CASSIDRGRANYGYTF.

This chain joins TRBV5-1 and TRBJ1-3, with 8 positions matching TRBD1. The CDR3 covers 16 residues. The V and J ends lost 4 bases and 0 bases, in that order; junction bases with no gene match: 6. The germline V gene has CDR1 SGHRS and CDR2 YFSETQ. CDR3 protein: CASSTGTGGSGNTIYF. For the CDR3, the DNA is TGCGCCAGCAGCACAGGGACAGGCGGCTCTGGAAACACCATATATTTT.

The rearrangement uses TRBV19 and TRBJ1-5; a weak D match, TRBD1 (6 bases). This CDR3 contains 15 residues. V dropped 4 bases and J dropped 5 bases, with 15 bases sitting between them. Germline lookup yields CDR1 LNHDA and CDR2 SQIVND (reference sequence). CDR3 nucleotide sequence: TGTGCCAGTAGTAACCTAGAAGGGGGTCATCAGCCCCAGCATTTT. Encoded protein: CASSNLEGGHQPQHF. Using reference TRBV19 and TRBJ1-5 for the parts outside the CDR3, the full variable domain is DGGITQSPKYLFRKEGQNVTLSCEQNLNHDAMYWYRQDPGQGLRLIYYSQIVNDFQKGDIAEGYSVSREKKESFPLTVTSAQKNPTAFYLCASSNLEGGHQPQHFGDGTRLSIL.

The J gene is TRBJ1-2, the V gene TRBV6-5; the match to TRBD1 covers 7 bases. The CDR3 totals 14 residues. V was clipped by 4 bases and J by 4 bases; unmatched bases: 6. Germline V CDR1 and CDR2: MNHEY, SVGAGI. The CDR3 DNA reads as TGTGCCAGCAGTTTCGGACAGGCTTTCTATGGCTACACCTTC. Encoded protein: CASSFGQAFYGYTF.

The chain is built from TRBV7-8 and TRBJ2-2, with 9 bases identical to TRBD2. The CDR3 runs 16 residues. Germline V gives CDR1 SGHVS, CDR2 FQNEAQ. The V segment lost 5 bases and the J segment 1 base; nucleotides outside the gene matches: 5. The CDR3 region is CASSRRTSENTGELFF. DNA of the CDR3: TGTGCCAGCAGCCGACGGACTAGCGAGAACACCGGGGAGCTGTTTTTT.

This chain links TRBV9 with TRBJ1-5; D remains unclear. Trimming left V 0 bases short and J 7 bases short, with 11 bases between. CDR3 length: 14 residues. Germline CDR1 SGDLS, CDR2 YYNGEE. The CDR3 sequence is CASSVGEWSQPQHF. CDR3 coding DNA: TGTGCCAGCAGCGTAGGAGAGTGGAGCCAGCCCCAGCATTTT.

DNA of the CDR3: TGTGCCACCAGCAAGGGTGGGAGGGTCTGGGAAGCTTTCTTT. It specifies CATSKGGRVWEAFF. The J gene is TRBJ1-1, the V gene TRBV15; no reliable D call. V lost 4 bases to trimming and J lost 8 bases, with 17 bases between them. Germline loops: CDR1 LNHNV, CDR2 YYDKDF (reference sequence). The CDR3 runs to 14 residues.

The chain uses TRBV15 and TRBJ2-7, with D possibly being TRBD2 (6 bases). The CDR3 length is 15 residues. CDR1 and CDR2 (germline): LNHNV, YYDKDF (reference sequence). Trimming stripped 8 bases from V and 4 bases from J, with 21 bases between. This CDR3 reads CATGAPGLREYEQYF. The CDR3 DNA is TGTGCCACCGGGGCCCCGGGACTTAGAGAGTACGAGCAGTACTTC.

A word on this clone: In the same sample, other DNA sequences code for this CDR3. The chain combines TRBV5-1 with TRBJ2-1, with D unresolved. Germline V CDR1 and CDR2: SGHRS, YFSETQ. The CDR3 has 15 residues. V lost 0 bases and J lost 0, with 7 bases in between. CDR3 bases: TGCGCCAGCAGCTTGGGAGGTAGCTCCTACAATGAGCAGTTCTTC. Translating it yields CASSLGGSSYNEQFF.

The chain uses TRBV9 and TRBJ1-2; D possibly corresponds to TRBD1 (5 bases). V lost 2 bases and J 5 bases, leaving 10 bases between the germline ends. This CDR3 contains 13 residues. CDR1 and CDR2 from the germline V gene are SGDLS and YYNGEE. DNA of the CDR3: TGTGCCAGCAGCGTCCCGGGACTTTATGGCTACACCTTC. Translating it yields CASSVPGLYGYTF. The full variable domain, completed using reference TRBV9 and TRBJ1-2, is DSGVTQTPKHLITATGQRVTLRCSPRSGDLSVYWYQQSLDQGLQFLIQYYNGEERAKGNILERFSAQQFPDLHSELNLSSLELGDSALYFCASSVPGLYGYTFGSGTRLTVV.

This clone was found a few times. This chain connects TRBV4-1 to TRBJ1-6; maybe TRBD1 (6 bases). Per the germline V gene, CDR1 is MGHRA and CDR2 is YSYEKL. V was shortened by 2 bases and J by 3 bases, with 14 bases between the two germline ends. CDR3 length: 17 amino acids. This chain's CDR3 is CASSQPSTGVYNSPLHF. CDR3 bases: TGCGCCAGCAGCCAACCGTCGACAGGCGTCTATAATTCACCCCTCCACTTT.

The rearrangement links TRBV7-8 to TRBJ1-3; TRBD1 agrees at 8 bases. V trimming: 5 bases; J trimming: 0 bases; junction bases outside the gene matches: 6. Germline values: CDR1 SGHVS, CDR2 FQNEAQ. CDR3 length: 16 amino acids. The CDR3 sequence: CASSTWTGNSGNTIYF. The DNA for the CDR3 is TGTGCCAGCAGCACCTGGACAGGGAACTCTGGAAACACCATATATTTT. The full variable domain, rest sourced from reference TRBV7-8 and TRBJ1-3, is GAGVSQSPRYKVAKRGQDVALRCDPISGHVSLFWYQQALGQGPEFLTYFQNEAQLDKSGLPSDRFFAERPEGSVSTLKIQRTQQEDSAVYLCASSTWTGNSGNTIYFGEGSWLTVV.

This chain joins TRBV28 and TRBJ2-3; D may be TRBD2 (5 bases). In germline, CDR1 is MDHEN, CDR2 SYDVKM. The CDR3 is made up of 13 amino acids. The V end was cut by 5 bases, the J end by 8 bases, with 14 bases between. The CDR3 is CASSPGIRSTQYF. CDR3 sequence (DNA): TGTGCCAGCAGTCCGGGGATCCGCTCTACGCAGTATTTT.

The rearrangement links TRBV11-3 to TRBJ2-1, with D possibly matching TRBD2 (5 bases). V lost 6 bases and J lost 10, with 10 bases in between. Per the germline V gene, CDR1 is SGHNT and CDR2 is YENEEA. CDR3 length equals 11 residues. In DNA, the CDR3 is TGTGCCAGCAGGGGAGAAATGGAGCAGTTCTTC. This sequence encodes CASRGEMEQFF.

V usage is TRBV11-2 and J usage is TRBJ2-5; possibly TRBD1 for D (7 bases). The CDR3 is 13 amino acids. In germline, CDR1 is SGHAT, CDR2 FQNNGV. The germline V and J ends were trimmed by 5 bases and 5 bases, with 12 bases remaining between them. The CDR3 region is CASSPGGWETQYF. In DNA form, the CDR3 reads TGTGCCAGCAGCCCAGGGGGGTGGGAGACCCAGTACTTC.

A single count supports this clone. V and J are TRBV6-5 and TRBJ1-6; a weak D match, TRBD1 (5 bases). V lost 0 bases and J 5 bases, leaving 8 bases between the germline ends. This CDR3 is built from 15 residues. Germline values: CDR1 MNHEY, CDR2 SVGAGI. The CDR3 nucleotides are TGTGCCAGCAGTTACTCGCGGGGGAATAATTCACCCCTCCACTTT. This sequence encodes CASSYSRGNNSPLHF.

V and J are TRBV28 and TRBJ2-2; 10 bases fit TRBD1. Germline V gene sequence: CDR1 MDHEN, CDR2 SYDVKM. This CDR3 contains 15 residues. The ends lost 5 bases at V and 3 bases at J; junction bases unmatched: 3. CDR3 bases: TGTGCCAGCAGTCCCGGGACAGGGGACACCGGGGAGCTGTTTTTT. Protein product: CASSPGTGDTGELFF.

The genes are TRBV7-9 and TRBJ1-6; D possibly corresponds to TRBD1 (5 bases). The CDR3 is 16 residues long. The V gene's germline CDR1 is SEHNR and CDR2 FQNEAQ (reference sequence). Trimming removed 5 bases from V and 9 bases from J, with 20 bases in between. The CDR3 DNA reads TGTGCCAGCAGCGCGTACGGGGACTCGGATCGTTCACCCCTCCACTTT. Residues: CASSAYGDSDRSPLHF.

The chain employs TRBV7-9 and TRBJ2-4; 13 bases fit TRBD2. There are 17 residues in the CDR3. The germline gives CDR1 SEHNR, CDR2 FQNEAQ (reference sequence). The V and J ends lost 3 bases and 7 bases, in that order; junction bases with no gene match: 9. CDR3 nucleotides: TGTGCCAGCAGCTTGACCCGGACTAGCGGGAGATCGAACATTCAGTACTTC. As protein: CASSLTRTSGRSNIQYF. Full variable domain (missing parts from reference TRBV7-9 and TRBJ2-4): DTGVSQNPRHKITKRGQNVTFRCDPISEHNRLYWYRQTLGQGPEFLTYFQNEAQLEKSRLLSDRFSAERPKGSFSTLEIQRTEQGDSAMYLCASSLTRTSGRSNIQYFGAGTRLSVL.